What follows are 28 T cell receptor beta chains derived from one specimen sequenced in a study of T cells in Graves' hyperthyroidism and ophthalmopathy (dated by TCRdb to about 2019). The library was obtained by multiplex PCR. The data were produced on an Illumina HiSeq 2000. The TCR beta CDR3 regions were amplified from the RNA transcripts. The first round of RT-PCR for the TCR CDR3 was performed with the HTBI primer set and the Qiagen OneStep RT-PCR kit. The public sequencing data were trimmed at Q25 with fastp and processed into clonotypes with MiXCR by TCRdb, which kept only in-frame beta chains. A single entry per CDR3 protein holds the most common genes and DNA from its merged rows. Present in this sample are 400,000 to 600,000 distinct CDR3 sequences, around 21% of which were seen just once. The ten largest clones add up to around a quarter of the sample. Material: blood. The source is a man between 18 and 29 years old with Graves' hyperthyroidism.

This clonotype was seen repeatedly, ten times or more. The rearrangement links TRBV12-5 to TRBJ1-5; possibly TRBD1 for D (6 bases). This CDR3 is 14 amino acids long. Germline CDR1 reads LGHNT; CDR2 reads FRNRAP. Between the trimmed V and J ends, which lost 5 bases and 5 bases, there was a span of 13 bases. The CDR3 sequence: CASGPGGQDQPQHF. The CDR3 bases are TGTGCTAGTGGTCCCGGGGGGCAGGATCAGCCCCAGCATTTT.

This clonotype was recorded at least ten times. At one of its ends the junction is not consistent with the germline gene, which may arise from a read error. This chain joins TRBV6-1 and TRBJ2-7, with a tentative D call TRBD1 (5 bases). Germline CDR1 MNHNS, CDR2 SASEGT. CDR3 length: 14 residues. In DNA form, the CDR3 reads TGTGCCAGCAGGAGATCGGAAGGGGCCTATGAGCAGTACTTC. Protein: CASRRSEGAYEQYF.

The CDR3 region is CASSDNYGGGTEAFF. The DNA for the CDR3 is TGTGCCAGCAGTGACAACTACGGGGGGGGCACTGAAGCTTTCTTT. The rearrangement uses TRBV2 and TRBJ1-1; TRBD1 is a possible D gene (5 bases). Germline V gene lookup returns CDR1 SNHLY and CDR2 FYNNEI. Deletions cut 3 bases from V and 4 bases from J, with 15 bases between. CDR3 length: 15 amino acids.

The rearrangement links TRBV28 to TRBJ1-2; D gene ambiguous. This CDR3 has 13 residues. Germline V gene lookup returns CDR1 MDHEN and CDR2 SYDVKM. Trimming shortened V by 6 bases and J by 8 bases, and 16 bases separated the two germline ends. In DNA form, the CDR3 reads TGTGCCAGCAGCCTAGGTAGACCCTCGGGCTACACCTTC. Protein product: CASSLGRPSGYTF.

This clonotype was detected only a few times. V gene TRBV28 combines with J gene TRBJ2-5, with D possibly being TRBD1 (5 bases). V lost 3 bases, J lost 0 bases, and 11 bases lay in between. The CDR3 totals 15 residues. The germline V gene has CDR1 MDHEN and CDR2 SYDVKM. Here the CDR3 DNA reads TGTGCCAGCAGTTTCAATGGGGCGTACCAAGAGACCCAGTACTTC. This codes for CASSFNGAYQETQYF.

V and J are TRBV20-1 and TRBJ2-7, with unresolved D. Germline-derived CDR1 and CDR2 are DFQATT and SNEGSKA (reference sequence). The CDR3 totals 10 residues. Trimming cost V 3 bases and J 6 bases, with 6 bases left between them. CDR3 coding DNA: TGCAGTGCTAGTACTGGCGAGCAGTACTTC. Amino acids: CSASTGEQYF.

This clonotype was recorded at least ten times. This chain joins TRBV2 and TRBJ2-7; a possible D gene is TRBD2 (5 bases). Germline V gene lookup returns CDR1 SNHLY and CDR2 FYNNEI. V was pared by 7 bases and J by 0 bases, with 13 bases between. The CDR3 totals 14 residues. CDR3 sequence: CASKTRTDSYEQYF. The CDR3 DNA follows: TGTGCCAGCAAAACCAGGACTGACTCCTACGAGCAGTACTTC.

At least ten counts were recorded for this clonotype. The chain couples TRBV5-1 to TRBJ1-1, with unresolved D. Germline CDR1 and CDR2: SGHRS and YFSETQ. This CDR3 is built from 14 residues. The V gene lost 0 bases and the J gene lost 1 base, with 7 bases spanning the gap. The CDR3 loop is CASSLEGPNTEAFF. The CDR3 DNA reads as TGCGCCAGCAGCTTGGAAGGCCCGAACACTGAAGCTTTCTTT.

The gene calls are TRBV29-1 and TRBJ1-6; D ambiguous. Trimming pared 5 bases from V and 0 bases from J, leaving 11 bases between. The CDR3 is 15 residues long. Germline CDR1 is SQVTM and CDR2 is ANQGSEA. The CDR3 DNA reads TGCAGCGTTTCTTTCACGGGCTCCTATAATTCACCCCTCCACTTT. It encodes CSVSFTGSYNSPLHF.

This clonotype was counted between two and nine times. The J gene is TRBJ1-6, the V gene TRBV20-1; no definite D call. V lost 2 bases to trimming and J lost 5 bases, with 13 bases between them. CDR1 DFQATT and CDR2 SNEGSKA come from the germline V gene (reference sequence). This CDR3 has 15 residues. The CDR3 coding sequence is TGCAGTGCTAGAACGGGGATTTTAAATAATTCACCCCTCCACTTT. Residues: CSARTGILNNSPLHF.

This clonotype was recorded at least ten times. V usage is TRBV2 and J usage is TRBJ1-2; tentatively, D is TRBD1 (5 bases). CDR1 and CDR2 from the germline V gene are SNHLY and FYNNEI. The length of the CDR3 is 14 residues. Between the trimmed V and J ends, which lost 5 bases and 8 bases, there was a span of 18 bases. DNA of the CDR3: TGTGCCAGCAGTAAAAGGGGACGGCCTCCCGGCTACACCTTC. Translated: CASSKRGRPPGYTF. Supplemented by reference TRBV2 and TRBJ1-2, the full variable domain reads EPEVTQTPSHQVTQMGQEVILRCVPISNHLYFYWYRQILGQKVEFLVSFYNNEISEKSEIFDDQFSVERPDGSNFTLKIRSTKLEDSAMYFCASSKRGRPPGYTFGSGTRLTVV.

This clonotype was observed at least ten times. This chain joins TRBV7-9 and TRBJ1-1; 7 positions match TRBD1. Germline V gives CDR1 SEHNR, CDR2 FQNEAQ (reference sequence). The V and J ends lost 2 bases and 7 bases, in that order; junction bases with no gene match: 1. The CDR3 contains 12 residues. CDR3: CASSLRTGEAFF. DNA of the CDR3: TGTGCCAGCAGCTTACGGACAGGTGAAGCTTTCTTT.

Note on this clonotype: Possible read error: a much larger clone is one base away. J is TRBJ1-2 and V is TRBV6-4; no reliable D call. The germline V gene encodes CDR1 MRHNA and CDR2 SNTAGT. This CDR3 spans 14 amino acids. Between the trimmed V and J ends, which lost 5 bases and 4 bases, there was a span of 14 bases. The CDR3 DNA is TGTGCCAGCAGTATCGGATCCTCTAGCTATGGCTACACCTTC. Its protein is CASSIGSSSYGYTF.

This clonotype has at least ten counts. In DNA, the CDR3 is TGTGCCAGCAGCTTAGAGCCAGGACTAGCGGGGGGCCTGGAGACCCAGTACTTC. It codes for CASSLEPGLAGGLETQYF. The chain combines TRBV7-6 with TRBJ2-5; 14 bases agree with TRBD2. This CDR3 is 18 amino acids long. From germline, CDR1 is SGHVS and CDR2 FNYEAQ. The V and J ends lost 1 base and 5 bases, in that order; junction bases with no gene match: 9. The variable domain in full, completed from reference TRBV7-6 and TRBJ2-5, reads GAGVSQSPRYKVTKRGQDVALRCDPISGHVSLYWYRQALGQGPEFLTYFNYEAQQDKSGLPNDRFSAERPEGSISTLTIQRTEQRDSAMYRCASSLEPGLAGGLETQYFGPGTRLLVL.

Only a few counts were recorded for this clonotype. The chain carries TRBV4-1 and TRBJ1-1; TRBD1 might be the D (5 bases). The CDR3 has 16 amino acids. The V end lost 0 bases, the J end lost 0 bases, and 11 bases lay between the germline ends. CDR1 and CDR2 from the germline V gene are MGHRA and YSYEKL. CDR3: CASSQDRNRMNTEAFF. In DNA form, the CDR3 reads TGCGCCAGCAGCCAAGATAGAAACAGGATGAACACTGAAGCTTTCTTT.

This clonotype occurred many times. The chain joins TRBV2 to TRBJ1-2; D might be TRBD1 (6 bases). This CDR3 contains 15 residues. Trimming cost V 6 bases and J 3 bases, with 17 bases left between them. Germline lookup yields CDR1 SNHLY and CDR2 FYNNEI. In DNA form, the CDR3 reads TGTGCCAGCAGATCTGGGGGCTGGGCCTACTATGGCTACACCTTC. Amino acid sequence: CASRSGGWAYYGYTF.

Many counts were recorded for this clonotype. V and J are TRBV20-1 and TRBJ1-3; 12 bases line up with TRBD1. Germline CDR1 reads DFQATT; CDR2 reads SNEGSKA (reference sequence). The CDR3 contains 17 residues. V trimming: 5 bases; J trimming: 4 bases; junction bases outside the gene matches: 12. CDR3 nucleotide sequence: TGCAGTGCTCCTGACCGGGGACAGGGGGCATACGGAAACACCATATATTTT. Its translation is CSAPDRGQGAYGNTIYF.

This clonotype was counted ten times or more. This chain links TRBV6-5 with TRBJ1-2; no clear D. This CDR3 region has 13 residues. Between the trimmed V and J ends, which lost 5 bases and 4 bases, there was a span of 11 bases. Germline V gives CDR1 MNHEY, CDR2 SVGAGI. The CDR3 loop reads CASSRDGSYGYTF. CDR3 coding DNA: TGTGCCAGCAGTCGCGACGGATCCTATGGCTACACCTTC.

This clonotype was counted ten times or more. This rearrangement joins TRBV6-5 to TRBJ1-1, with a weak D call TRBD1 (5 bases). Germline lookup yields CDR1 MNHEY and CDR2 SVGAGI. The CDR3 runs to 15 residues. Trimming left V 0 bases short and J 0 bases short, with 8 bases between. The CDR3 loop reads CASSYSWDLNTEAFF. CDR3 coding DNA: TGTGCCAGCAGTTACTCTTGGGACTTGAACACTGAAGCTTTCTTT.

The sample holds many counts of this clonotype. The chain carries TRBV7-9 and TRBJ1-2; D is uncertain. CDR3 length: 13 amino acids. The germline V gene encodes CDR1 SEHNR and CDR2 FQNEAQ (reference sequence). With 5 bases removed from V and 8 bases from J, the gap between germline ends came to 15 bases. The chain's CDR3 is CASSTLGEDGYTF. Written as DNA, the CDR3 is TGTGCCAGCAGCACCTTAGGTGAGGACGGCTACACCTTC.

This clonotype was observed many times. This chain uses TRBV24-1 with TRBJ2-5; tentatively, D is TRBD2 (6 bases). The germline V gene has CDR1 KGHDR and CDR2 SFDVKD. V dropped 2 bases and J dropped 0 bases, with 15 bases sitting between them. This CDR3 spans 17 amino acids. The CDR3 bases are TGTGCCACCAGTGATTCCCCCCCGGGGGTCCACCAAGAGACCCAGTACTTC. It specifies CATSDSPPGVHQETQYF.

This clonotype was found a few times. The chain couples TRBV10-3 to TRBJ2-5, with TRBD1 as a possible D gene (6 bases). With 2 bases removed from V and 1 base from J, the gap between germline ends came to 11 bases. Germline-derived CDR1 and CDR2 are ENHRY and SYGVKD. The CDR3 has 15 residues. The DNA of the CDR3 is TGTGCCATCAGTGAGGGGGGCCGGCCCCAAGAGACCCAGTACTTC. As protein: CAISEGGRPQETQYF.

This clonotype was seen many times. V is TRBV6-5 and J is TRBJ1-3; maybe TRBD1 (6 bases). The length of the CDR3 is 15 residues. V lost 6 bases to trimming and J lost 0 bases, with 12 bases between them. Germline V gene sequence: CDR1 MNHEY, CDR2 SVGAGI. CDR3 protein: CASRTGTRSGNTIYF. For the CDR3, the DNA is TGTGCCAGCAGAACCGGGACACGCTCTGGAAACACCATATATTTT.

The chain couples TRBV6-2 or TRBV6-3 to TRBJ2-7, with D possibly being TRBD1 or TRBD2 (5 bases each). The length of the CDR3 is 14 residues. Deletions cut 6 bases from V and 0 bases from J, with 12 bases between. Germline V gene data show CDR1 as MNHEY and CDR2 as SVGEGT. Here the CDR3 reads CASSRWGSSYEQYV. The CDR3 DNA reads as TGTGCCAGCAGCCGGTGGGGGAGCTCCTACGAGCAGTACGTC.

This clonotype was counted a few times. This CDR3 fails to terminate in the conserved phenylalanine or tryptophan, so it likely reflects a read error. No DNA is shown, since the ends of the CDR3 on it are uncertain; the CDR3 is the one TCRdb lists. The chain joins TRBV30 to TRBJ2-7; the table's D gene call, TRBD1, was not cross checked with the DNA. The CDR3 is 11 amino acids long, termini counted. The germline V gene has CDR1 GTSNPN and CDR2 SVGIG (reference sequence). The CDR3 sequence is CAWSVEGVMRL.

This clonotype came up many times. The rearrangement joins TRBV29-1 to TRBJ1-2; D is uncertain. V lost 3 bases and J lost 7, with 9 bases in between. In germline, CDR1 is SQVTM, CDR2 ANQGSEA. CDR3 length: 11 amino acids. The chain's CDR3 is CSVEGNRGYTF. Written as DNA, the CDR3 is TGCAGCGTTGAGGGGAACCGTGGCTACACCTTC.

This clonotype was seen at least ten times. CDR3 nucleotides: TGTGCCAGCAGCCAATCGACACAAAATAGCAATCAGCCCCAGCATTTT. The encoded protein is CASSQSTQNSNQPQHF. The genes are TRBV16 and TRBJ1-5; D gene uncertain. The germline CDR1 and CDR2 sequences are KGHSY and FQNENV. This CDR3 has 16 amino acids. V was shortened by 0 bases and J by 0 bases, with 9 bases between the two germline ends.

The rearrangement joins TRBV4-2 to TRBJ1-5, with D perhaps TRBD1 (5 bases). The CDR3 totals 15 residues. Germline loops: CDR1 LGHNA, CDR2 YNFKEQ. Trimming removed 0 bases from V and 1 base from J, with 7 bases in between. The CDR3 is CASSQEGLSNQPQHF. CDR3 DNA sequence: TGTGCCAGCAGCCAAGAGGGACTGAGCAATCAGCCCCAGCATTTT.